These T cell receptor beta chains were read from a single sample in a study of shared clonotypes between healthy human individuals. The assay was immunoSEQ multiplex PCR, and TCRdb's table has in-frame clones only and misses some. The repertoire holds more than 1,200,000 clones, with around 98.5% as singletons. Sequenced material: naive CD4+ T cells sorted from blood. Receptor source: a man aged 25-45 years in good health. Both conserved end residues are part of each CDR3. The D gene is left open where the match is weak. Clone size, where shown, is once, few, many, or a class for clones that have expanded.

D gene	clone size	V gene	J gene	CDR3 DNA	CDR3 protein
.	once	TRBV5-1	TRBJ2-5	TGCGCCAGCAGCTTGATGCCGGGGGCAGAGACCCAGTACTTC	CASSLMPGAETQYF
.	.	TRBV29-1	TRBJ1-1	TGCAGCGTTTCGCGTAGCGCTGAAGCTTTCTTT	CSVSRSAEAFF
.	.	TRBV18	TRBJ2-7	TGTGCCAGCTCAGAGGCCCAGGGCTACGAGCAGTACTTC	CASSEAQGYEQYF
TRBD1	.	TRBV7-9	TRBJ2-7	TGTGCCAGCAGGGGACAGGGCCTCTCCTACGAGCAGTACTTC	CASRGQGLSYEQYF
TRBD2	.	TRBV18	TRBJ2-7	TGTGCCAGCTCATCCTTAGCGGGAGGGAGCAACGAGCAGTACTTC	CASSSLAGGSNEQYF
.	.	TRBV18	TRBJ1-1	TGTGCCAGCTCACCCCAAGTTTCGACGATGAACACTGAAGCTTTCTTT	CASSPQVSTMNTEAFF
TRBD2	.	TRBV19	TRBJ2-2	TGTGCCACCTCAGGTGCTAGCGGAACTAACACCGGGGAGCTGTTTTTT	CATSGASGTNTGELFF
TRBD2	.	TRBV28	TRBJ2-6	TGTGCCAGCAGTCCATGGGATAGCGGGGGTGGAACTGGGGCCAACGTCCTGACTTTC	CASSPWDSGGGTGANVLTF
.	.	TRBV19	TRBJ2-1	TGTGCCAGTAGTGCTGCTAACCCCCGCTACAATGAGCAGTTCTTC	CASSAANPRYNEQFF
TRBD2	.	TRBV2	TRBJ2-1	TGTGCCAACAAAGCTAGGACTAGCGCGGTATCCTACAATGAGCAGTTCTTC	CANKARTSAVSYNEQFF
.	.	TRBV5-5	TRBJ1-2	TGTGCCAGCATCCTTTTACCGGGGGCTTCCTATGGCTACACCTTC	CASILLPGASYGYTF
TRBD1	.	TRBV30	TRBJ1-2	TGTGCCTGGAGTGATACAACCAGGGGGGACTATGGCTACACCTTC	CAWSDTTRGDYGYTF
TRBD1	.	TRBV27	TRBJ2-7	TGTGCCAGCAGCCACAGGGGCCGCGGAACTACCTACGAGCAGTACTTC	CASSHRGRGTTYEQYF
.	.	TRBV10-3	TRBJ2-5	TGTGCCATCAGAGCGGTAGGGGCAGGAGAGACCCAGTACTTC	CAIRAVGAGETQYF
TRBD2	.	TRBV6-1	TRBJ2-3	TGTGCCAGCAGTGACGGGACTACTATTAGACTCACAGATACGCAGTATTTT	CASSDGTTIRLTDTQYF